This record covers a single T cell receptor beta chain. Its specificity is unknown. The junction had 13 bases not matched to a gene; V was cut back by 4 bases and J by 2 bases. The CDR3 has 17 residues. The germline V gene has CDR1 SGHNT and CDR2 YYREEE (reference sequence). Combining a sample-barcoded 5' primer with a J-beta primer mix, a second PCR ran for roughly 6 to 11 cycles. Using its own MiXCR run on the 5' RACE reads, TCRdb lists one record per CDR3 protein. This table holds around 1,800,000 distinct CDR3 sequences, approximately 39% found once. The record originates from a study of blood T cells in healthy people across ages. Whole-study findings and limits: Long-lived and aged donors differed, with more naive CD4+ cells and higher diversity in the long-lived.

The receptor comes from a human donor in good health. The specimen sequenced was blood. The chain carries TRBV5-4 and TRBJ2-3; 7 positions agree with TRBD1. As DNA, the CDR3 is TGTGCCAGCAGCCTAGGGACAGCCCGCGGGTACACAGATACGCAGTATTTT. Encoded protein: CASSLGTARGYTDTQYF.